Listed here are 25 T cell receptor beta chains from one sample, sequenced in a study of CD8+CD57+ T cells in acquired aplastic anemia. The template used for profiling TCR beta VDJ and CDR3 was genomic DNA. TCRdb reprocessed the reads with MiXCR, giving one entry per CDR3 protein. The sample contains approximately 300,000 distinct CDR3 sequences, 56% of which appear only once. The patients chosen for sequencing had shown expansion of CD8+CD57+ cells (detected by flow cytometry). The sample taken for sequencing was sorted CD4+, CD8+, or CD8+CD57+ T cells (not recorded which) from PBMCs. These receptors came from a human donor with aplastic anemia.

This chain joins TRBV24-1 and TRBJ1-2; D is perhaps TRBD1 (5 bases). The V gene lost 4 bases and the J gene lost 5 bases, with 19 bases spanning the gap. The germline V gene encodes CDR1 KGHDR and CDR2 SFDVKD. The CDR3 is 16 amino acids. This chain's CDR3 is CATSDPDPAGGYGYTF. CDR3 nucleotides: TGTGCCACCAGTGACCCTGACCCTGCGGGGGGGTATGGCTACACCTTC.

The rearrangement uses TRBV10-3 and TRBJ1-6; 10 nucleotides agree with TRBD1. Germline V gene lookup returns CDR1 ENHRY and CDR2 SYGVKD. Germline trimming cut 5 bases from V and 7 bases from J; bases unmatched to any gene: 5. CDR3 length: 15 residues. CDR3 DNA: TGTGCCATCAGTAAAAGGGGACAGGGGAATTCACCCCTCCACTTT. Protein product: CAISKRGQGNSPLHF.

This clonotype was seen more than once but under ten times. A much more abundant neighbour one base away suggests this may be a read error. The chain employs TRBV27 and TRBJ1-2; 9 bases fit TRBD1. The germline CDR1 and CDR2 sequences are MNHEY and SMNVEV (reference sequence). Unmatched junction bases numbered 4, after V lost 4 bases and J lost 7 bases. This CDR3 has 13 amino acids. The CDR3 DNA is TGTGCCAGCAGTTCGGGGACAGGGAGTGGCTACACCTTC. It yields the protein CASSSGTGSGYTF.

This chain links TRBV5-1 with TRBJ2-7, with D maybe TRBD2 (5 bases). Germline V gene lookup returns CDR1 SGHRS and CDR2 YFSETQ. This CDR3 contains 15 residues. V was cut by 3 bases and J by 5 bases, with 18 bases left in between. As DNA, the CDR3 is TGCGCCAGCAGCTGGCTTACTAATACGGGGAACGAGCAGTACTTC. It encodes CASSWLTNTGNEQYF.

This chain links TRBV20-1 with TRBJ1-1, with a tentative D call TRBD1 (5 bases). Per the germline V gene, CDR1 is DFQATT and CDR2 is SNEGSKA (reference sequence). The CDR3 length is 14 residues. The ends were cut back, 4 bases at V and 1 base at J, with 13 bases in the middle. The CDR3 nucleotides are TGCAGTGCTATCGGGGACGGCAAGAACACTGAAGCTTTCTTT. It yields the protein CSAIGDGKNTEAFF.

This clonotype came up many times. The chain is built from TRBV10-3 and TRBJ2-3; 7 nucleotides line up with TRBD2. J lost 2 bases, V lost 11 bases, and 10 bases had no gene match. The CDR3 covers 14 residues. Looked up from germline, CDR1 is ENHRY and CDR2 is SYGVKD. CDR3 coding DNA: TGTGCCTCCGGGGGGATTTCATTCACAGATACGCAGTATTTT. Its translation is CASGGISFTDTQYF.

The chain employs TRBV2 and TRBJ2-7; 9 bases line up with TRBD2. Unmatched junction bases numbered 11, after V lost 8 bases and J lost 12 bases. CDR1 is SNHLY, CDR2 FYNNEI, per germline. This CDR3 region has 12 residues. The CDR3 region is CASDLAGRIGYF. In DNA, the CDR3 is TGTGCCAGCGATCTAGCGGGGAGGATAGGGTACTTC.

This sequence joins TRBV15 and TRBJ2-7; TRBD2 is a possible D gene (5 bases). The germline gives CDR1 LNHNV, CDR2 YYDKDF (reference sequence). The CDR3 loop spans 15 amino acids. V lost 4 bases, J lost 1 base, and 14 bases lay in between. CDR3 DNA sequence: TGTGCCACCAGCATATACGGAGGCCTATCCTACGAGCAGTACTTC. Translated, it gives CATSIYGGLSYEQYF.

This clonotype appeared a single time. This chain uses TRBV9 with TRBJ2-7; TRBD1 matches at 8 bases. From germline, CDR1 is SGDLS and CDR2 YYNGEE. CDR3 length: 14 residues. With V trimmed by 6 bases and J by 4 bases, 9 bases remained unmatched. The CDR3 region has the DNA TGTGCCAGCACCCCGTGGCAGGGGGCGTACGAGCAGTACTTC. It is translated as CASTPWQGAYEQYF.

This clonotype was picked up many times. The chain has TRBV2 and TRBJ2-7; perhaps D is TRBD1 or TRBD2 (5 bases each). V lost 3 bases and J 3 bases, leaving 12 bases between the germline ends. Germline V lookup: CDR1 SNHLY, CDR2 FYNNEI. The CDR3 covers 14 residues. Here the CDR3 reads CASSEGPRLYEQYF. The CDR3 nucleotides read TGTGCCAGCAGTGAGGGACCAAGGCTCTACGAGCAGTACTTC. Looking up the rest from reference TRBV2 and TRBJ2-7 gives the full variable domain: EPEVTQTPSHQVTQMGQEVILRCVPISNHLYFYWYRQILGQKVEFLVSFYNNEISEKSEIFDDQFSVERPDGSNFTLKIRSTKLEDSAMYFCASSEGPRLYEQYFGPGTRLTVT.

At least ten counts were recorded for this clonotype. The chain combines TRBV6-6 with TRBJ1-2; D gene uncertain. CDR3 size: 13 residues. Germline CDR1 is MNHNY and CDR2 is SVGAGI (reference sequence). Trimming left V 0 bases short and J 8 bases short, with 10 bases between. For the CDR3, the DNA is TGTGCCAGCAGTTACTCGGTCTCGAAAGGCTACACCTTC. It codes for CASSYSVSKGYTF.

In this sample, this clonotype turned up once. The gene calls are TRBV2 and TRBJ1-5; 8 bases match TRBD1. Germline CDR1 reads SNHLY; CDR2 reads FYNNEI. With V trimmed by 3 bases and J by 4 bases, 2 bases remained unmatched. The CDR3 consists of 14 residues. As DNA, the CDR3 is TGTGCCAGCAGTGAGGGGACAGGTAATCAGCCCCAGCATTTT. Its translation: CASSEGTGNQPQHF.

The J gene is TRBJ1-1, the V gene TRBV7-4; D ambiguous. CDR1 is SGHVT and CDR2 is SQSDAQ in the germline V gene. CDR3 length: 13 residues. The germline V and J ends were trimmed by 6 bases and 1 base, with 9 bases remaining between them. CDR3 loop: CASRGLGNTEAFF. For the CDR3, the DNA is TGTGCCAGCAGGGGGTTGGGGAACACTGAAGCTTTCTTT.

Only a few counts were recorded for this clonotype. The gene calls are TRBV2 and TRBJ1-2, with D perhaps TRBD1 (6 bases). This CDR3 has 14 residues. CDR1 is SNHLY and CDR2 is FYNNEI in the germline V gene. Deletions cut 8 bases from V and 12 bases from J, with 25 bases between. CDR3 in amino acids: CASAGRGRFSGNTF. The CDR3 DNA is TGTGCCAGCGCCGGACGGGGGCGGTTCTCTGGAAACACCTTC.

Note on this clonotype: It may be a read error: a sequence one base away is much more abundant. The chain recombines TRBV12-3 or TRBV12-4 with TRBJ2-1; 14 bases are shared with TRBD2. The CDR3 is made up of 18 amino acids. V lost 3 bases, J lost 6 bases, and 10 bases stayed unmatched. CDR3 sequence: CASSFGLFGTSGGNEQFF. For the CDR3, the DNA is TGTGCCAGCAGTTTTGGGTTATTCGGGACTAGCGGGGGCAATGAGCAGTTCTTC.

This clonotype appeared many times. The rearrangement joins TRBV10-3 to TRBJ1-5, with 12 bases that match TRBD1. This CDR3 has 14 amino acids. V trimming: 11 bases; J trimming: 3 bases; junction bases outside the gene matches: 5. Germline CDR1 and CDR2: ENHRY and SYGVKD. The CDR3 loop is CASGTGGNNQPQHF. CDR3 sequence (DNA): TGTGCCTCCGGGACAGGGGGCAACAATCAGCCCCAGCATTTT.

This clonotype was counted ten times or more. The CDR3 region has the DNA TGTGCCAGCAGCTTGGAGGGAGGGCCCGTAGATACGCAGTATTTT. It specifies CASSLEGGPVDTQYF. V and J are TRBV5-8 and TRBJ2-3; 7 bases are shared with TRBD2. Germline V gives CDR1 SGHTS, CDR2 YDEGEE. The V and J ends lost 0 bases and 5 bases, in that order; junction bases with no gene match: 6. This CDR3 comprises 15 residues.

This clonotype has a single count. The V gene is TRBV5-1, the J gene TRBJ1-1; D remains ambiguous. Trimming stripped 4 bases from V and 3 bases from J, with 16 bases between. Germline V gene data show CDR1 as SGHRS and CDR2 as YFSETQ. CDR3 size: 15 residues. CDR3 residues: CASSQVQFGYTEAFF. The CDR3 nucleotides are TGCGCCAGCAGCCAAGTACAATTTGGATACACTGAAGCTTTCTTT. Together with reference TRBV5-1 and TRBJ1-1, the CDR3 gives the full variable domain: KAGVTQTPRYLIKTRGQQVTLSCSPISGHRSVSWYQQTPGQGLQFLFEYFSETQRNKGNFPGRFSGRQFSNSRSEMNVSTLELGDSALYLCASSQVQFGYTEAFFGQGTRLTVV.

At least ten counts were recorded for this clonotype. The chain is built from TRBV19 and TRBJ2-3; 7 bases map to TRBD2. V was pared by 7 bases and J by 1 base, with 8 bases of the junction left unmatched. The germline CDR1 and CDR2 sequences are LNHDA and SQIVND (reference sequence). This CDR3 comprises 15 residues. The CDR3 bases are TGTGCCAGTACTATTTTGGCGGGGGGCACAGATACGCAGTATTTT. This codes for CASTILAGGTDTQYF.

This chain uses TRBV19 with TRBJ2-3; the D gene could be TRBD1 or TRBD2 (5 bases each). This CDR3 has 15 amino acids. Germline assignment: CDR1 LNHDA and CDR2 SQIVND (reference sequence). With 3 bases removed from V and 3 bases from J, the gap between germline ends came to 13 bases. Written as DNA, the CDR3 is TGTGCCAGTAGTATGGCGAGGGGTAGGACAGATACGCAGTATTTT. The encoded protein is CASSMARGRTDTQYF.

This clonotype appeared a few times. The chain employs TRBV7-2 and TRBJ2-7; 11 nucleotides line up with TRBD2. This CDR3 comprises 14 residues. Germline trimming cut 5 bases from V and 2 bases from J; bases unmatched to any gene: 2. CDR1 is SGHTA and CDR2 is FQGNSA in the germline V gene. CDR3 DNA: TGTGCCAGCAGCAGGACTAGCGGGCCCTACGAGCAGTACTTC. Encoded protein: CASSRTSGPYEQYF.

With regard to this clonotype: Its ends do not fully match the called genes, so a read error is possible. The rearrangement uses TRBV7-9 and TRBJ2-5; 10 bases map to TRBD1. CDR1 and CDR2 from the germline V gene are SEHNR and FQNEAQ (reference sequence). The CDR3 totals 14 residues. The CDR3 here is CASSLAGTGETQYF. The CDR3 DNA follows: TGTGCCAGCAGCCTAGCCGGGACAGGGGAAACCCAGTACTTC.

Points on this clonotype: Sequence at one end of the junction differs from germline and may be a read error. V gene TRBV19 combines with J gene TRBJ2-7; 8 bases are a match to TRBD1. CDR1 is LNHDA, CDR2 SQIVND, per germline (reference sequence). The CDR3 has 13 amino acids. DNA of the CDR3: TGTACCAGTAGGAGGACAGGGACCCACGAGCAGTACTTC. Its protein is CTSRRTGTHEQYF. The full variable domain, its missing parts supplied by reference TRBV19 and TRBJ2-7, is DGGITQSPKYLFRKEGQNVTLSCEQNLNHDAMYWYRQDPGQGLRLIYYSQIVNDFQKGDIAEGYSVSREKKESFPLTVTSAQKNPTAFYLCTSRRTGTHEQYFGPGTRLTVT.

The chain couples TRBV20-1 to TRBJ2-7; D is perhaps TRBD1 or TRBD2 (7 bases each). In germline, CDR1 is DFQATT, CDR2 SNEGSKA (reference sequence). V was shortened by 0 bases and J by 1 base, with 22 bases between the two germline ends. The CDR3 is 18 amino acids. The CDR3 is CSARDLSGRGTASYEQYF. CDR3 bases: TGCAGTGCTAGAGACCTTTCAGGGAGGGGGACAGCTTCCTACGAGCAGTACTTC.

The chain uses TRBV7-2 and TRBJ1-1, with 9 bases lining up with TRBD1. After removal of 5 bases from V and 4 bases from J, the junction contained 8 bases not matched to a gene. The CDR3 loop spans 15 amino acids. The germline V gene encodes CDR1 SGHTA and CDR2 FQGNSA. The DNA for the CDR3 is TGTGCCAGCAGCCAAAGACAGGGGGGGACCACTGAAGCTTTCTTT. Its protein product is CASSQRQGGTTEAFF. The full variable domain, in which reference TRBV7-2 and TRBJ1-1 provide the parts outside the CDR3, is GAGVSQSPSNKVTEKGKDVELRCDPISGHTALYWYRQSLGQGLEFLIYFQGNSAPDKSGLPSDRFSAERTGGSVSTLTIQRTQQEDSAVYLCASSQRQGGTTEAFFGQGTRLTVV.